The rows below give T cell receptor beta chains drawn from one sample of a study of blood T cell repertoires in COVID-19. Clones were sequenced by immunoSEQ multiplex PCR, and TCRdb holds only the in-frame ones, with some missing. The top ten clones hold roughly 12% of a sample with 200,000 to 250,000 clones, 75% to 85% of them seen once. Sample: peripheral blood. The receptors here all came from a human donor in a cohort sampled during active COVID-19. Each CDR3 is given with its conserved first and last residue. D genes are given only for firm matches. Clone size is given for some rows only: seen once, a few or many times, or a class if the clone is expanded.

D	V	size	J	CDR3	DNA
-	TRBV5-4	-	TRBJ1-2	CASSSTDRRFLYGYTF	TGTGCCAGCAGCTCCACAGACAGGAGATTCCTCTATGGCTACACCTTC
TRBD2	TRBV19	-	TRBJ2-3	CASRASGSGTDTQYF	TGTGCCAGTAGGGCTAGCGGGAGCGGTACAGATACGCAGTATTTT
-	TRBV3-1/TRBV3-2	-	TRBJ2-7	CASRGGHEQYF	TGTGCCAGCAGGGGGGGGCACGAGCAGTACTTC
-	TRBV10-3	-	TRBJ2-3	CAISGRAGGSTDTQYF	TGTGCCATCAGTGGGAGGGCAGGGGGTAGCACAGATACGCAGTATTTT
-	TRBV9	-	TRBJ1-2	CASSGGGAGYGYTF	TGTGCCAGCAGCGGAGGGGGTGCGGGCTATGGCTACACCTTC
-	TRBV25-1	-	TRBJ2-1	CASSEAGPSYNEQFF	TGTGCCAGCAGTGAGGCGGGCCCCTCCTACAATGAGCAGTTCTTC
TRBD2	TRBV5-1	-	TRBJ2-1	CASSPKRPGGVSYNEQFF	TGCGCCAGCAGCCCAAAGCGCCCCGGGGGGGTCTCCTACAATGAGCAGTTCTTC
TRBD1	TRBV24-1	-	TRBJ2-3	CATSDLGDRGGNTQYF	TGTGCCACCAGTGATTTAGGGGACAGGGGAGGGAATACGCAGTATTTT
-	TRBV5-1	-	TRBJ2-1	CASAREPDDNEQFF	TGCGCCAGCGCCCGGGAGCCGGACGACAATGAGCAGTTCTTC
-	TRBV7-2	-	TRBJ1-4	CASSLAGTNEKLFF	TGTGCCAGCAGCTTAGCCGGGACTAATGAAAAACTGTTTTTT
-	TRBV5-6	-	TRBJ1-1	CASSRLADTEAFF	TGTGCCAGCAGCCGCTTAGCCGACACTGAAGCTTTCTTT
TRBD2	TRBV7-2	few	TRBJ2-7	CASSLARFRTSGPTYEQYF	TGTGCCAGCAGCTTAGCGCGTTTTAGGACTAGCGGTCCTACCTACGAGCAGTACTTC
TRBD1	TRBV27	-	TRBJ1-4	CASRELGGNEKLFF	TGTGCCAGCAGGGAATTAGGGGGCAATGAAAAACTGTTTTTT
-	TRBV7-2	once	TRBJ2-7	CASSSLAVYEQYF	TGTGCCAGCAGCTCCCTGGCCGTGTACGAGCAGTACTTC
-	TRBV11-2	-	TRBJ1-6	CASSRGGGDSPLHF	TGTGCCAGCAGCCGGGGTGGCGGGGATTCACCCCTCCACTTT
-	TRBV5-1	-	TRBJ2-3	CASSPPETADTDTQYF	TGCGCCAGCAGCCCGCCGGAGACAGCCGACACAGATACGCAGTATTTT
TRBD2	TRBV4-2	-	TRBJ2-3	CASSGTSGTSGQYF	TGTGCCAGCAGTGGGACTAGCGGGACCTCGGGGCAGTATTTT
-	TRBV9	few	TRBJ1-6	CASSPQGGSSPLHF	TGTGCCAGCAGCCCGCAGGGTGGCAGTTCACCCCTCCACTTT
-	TRBV30	-	TRBJ1-1	CAWSFDRNTEAFF	TGTGCCTGGAGTTTTGATAGGAACACTGAAGCTTTCTTT
TRBD1	TRBV9	-	TRBJ1-2	CASSARNRGLDYGYTF	TGTGCCAGCAGCGCCCGTAACAGGGGGTTGGACTATGGCTACACCTTC
TRBD2	TRBV27	-	TRBJ2-7	CASKAGDWGYEQYF	TGTGCCAGCAAGGCGGGGGATTGGGGCTACGAGCAGTACTTC
-	TRBV18	once	TRBJ1-2	CASSQNRIYGYTF	TGTGCCAGCTCACAAAACAGGATCTATGGCTACACCTTC
-	TRBV12-3/TRBV12-4	once	TRBJ2-7	CASSFSYEQYF	TGTGCCAGCAGTTTTAGCTACGAGCAGTACTTC
TRBD1	TRBV27	once	TRBJ2-7	CASSTSGTGSYEQYF	TGTGCCAGCAGTACCTCCGGGACAGGGTCGTACGAGCAGTACTTC
-	TRBV19	-	TRBJ2-2	CASSIEGLSTGELFF	TGTGCCAGTAGTATAGAGGGACTCTCCACCGGGGAGCTGTTTTTT
-	TRBV18	-	TRBJ1-5	CASSPGGDQPQHF	TGTGCCAGCTCACCAGGGGGCGATCAGCCCCAGCATTTT
-	TRBV5-1	once	TRBJ2-5	CASSTGLTGETQYF	TGCGCCAGCAGCACCGGCCTAACCGGGGAGACCCAGTACTTC
-	TRBV3-1/TRBV3-2	-	TRBJ1-1	CASKLLSANTEAFF	TGTGCCAGCAAACTCCTGTCCGCGAACACTGAAGCTTTCTTT
TRBD1	TRBV9	-	TRBJ1-2	CASSVVGQGNGYTF	TGTGCCAGCAGCGTAGTGGGACAGGGAAACGGCTACACCTTC
TRBD2	TRBV11-1	-	TRBJ2-7	CASSFLAGAPNF	TGTGCCAGCAGCTTCTTAGCGGGGGCCCCCAACTTC
-	TRBV29-1	-	TRBJ2-3	CSVEQGFTDTQYF	TGCAGCGTCGAACAGGGTTTCACAGATACGCAGTATTTT
-	TRBV18	-	TRBJ2-5	CASSPTRDTGHSQYF	TGTGCCAGCTCACCGACCCGGGACACCGGTCACAGCCAGTACTTC
TRBD2	TRBV3-1/TRBV3-2	-	TRBJ2-7	CASSYRTSPEQYF	TGTGCCAGCAGTTACCGGACTAGCCCTGAGCAGTACTTC
-	TRBV6-4	-	TRBJ1-1	CASSDTGPAEAFF	TGTGCCAGCAGTGACACAGGACCCGCGGAAGCTTTCTTT
-	TRBV6-5	-	TRBJ1-1	CASSYLQGTTEAFF	TGTGCCAGCAGTTACCTCCAGGGGACCACTGAAGCTTTCTTT
-	TRBV3-1/TRBV3-2	-	TRBJ2-1	CASSLSYNEQFF	TGTGCCAGCAGTCTCTCCTACAATGAGCAGTTCTTC
-	TRBV14	few	TRBJ1-6	CASSQPPGPLHF	TGTGCCAGCAGCCAACCCCCGGGGCCCCTCCACTTT
TRBD1	TRBV19	-	TRBJ1-1	CATRQGANTEAFF	TGTGCCACGAGACAGGGGGCAAACACTGAAGCTTTCTTT
-	TRBV7-9	once	TRBJ1-1	CASSLGEANTEAFF	TGTGCCAGCAGCTTAGGGGAGGCGAACACTGAAGCTTTCTTT
TRBD1	TRBV5-8	-	TRBJ2-2	CASSLWDRAAGELFF	TGTGCCAGCAGCTTGTGGGACAGGGCAGCCGGGGAGCTGTTTTTT
-	TRBV19	-	TRBJ1-5	CASSMGRSGTQPQHF	TGTGCCAGTAGTATGGGGAGGAGTGGAACTCAGCCCCAGCATTTT
-	TRBV4-2	-	TRBJ1-1	CASSQDNWAFF	TGTGCCAGCAGCCAAGATAACTGGGCTTTCTTT